This TCR beta chain was recorded in a study of cytomegalovirus exposure and HLA in healthy donors. Points on this clone: What it binds is unknown.

Study-wide results and limits: Solely CMV serostatus was available to characterize immune exposure.

Vbeta (60) and Jbeta (13) primers were used in the PCR. The assay was immunoSEQ multiplex PCR, and TCRdb's table has in-frame clones only and misses some. This table holds over 130,000 clones, roughly 79% found once. J was trimmed by 1 base and V by 6 bases; bases with no gene match: 11. This CDR3 has 16 residues. From germline, CDR1 is KGHSH and CDR2 LQKENI. Sequenced: PBMCs. The clonotype was recovered from a young man in good health and CMV-seropositive. This sequence joins TRBV18 and TRBJ1-1; 7 bases are shared with TRBD1. The CDR3 loop reads CASSIAEGATNTEAFF. DNA for the CDR3: TGTGCCAGCTCGATAGCCGAGGGGGCAACGAACACTGAAGCTTTCTTT.